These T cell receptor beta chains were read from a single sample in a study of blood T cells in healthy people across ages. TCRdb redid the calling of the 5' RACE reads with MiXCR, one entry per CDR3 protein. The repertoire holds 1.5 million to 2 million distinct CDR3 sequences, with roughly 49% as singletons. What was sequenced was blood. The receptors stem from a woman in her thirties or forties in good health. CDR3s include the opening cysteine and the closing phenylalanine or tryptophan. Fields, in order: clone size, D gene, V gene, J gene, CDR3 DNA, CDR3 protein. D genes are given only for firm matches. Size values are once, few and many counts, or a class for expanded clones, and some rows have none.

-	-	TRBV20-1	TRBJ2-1	TGCAGTGCTAGTTTCGGGACTCGGGGTCTTGGGCAGTTCTTC	CSASFGTRGLGQFF
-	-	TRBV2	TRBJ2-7	TGTGCCAGCTTCCCCGGGGGCGATCGCTACGAGCAGTACTTC	CASFPGGDRYEQYF
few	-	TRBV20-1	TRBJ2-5	TGCAGTGCTAGCCCTACACTGGAAAAGACCCAGTACTTC	CSASPTLEKTQYF
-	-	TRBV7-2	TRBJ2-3	TGTGCCGGAAGCTTCGCAGATACGCAGTATTTT	CAGSFADTQYF
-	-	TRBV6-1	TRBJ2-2	TGTGCCAGCAGTGGTCTGGGAAACACCGGGGAGCTGTTTTTT	CASSGLGNTGELFF
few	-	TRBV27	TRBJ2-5	TGTGCCAGCGGAGAACTCGGACAATCAGAGACCCAGTACTTC	CASGELGQSETQYF
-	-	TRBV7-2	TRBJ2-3	TGTGCCAGCAGATCCGGGGGTGTCAGAACCACGGATACGCAGTATTTT	CASRSGGVRTTDTQYF
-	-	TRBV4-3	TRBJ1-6	TGCGCCAGCAGCCGTACGTCAGGAACTTCACCCCTCCACTTT	CASSRTSGTSPLHF
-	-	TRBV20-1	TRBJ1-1	TGCGGTGCTAGAGCCCGGGGCATGAACACTGAAGCTTTCTTT	CGARARGMNTEAFF
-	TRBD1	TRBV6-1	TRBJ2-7	TGTGCCAGCAGTGAGGGGACAGCCTTAAGCTCCTACGAGCAGTACTTC	CASSEGTALSSYEQYF
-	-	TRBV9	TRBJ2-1	TGTGCCAGCAGCGTAGGAGGGGTCCGACATTACAATGAGCAGTTCTTC	CASSVGGVRHYNEQFF
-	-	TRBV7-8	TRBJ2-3	TGTGCCAGCAGCTCTTGGGCTAGCGCGATAGATACGCAGTATTTT	CASSSWASAIDTQYF
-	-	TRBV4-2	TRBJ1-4	TGTGCCAGCAGCCAAGAGGTCCGCGTTGCCAGGGGATCAACTAATGAAAAACTGTTTTTT	CASSQEVRVARGSTNEKLFF
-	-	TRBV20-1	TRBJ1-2	TGCAGTGCTAGAGATATGGAGAGGGTGGGGGATGGCTACACCTTC	CSARDMERVGDGYTF
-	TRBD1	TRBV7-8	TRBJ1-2	TGTGCCAGCAGCTTAGTATCGGGACAGCCTACGATCTTGCACACCTTC	CASSLVSGQPTILHTF
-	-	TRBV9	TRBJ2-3	TGTGCCAGCAGCGAATCACCGGCAGATACGCAGTATTTT	CASSESPADTQYF
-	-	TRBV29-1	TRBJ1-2	TGCAGCGTTGAAGTCTCGGGCTATGGCTACACCTTC	CSVEVSGYGYTF
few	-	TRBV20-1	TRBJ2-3	TGCAGTGCTAGAGACCTCGCCCTGCGGTCGTTCGGAGATACGCAGTATTTT	CSARDLALRSFGDTQYF
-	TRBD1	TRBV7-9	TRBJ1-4	TGTGCCAGCAGCTTAGTCGGGACAGTGGCAAAACTGTTTTTT	CASSLVGTVAKLFF
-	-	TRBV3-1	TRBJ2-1	TGTGCCAGCAGCCGGGTGAACAATGAGCAGTTCTTC	CASSRVNNEQFF
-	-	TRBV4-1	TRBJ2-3	TGCGCCAGCAGCCGAAGCCTAAGCACAGATACGCAGTATTTT	CASSRSLSTDTQYF
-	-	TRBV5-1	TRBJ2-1	TGCGCCAGCAGCTTGGCCGAGGCAGGGTTTAGGCACAATGAGCAGTTCTTC	CASSLAEAGFRHNEQFF
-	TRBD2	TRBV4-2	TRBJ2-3	TGTGCCAGCAGCCATCGAAGCGGGGGAGACACAGCTACGCAGTATTTT	CASSHRSGGDTATQYF
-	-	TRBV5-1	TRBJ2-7	TGCGCCAGCAGCGGGACCTCGGACAGATTTCGCTACGAGCAGTACTTC	CASSGTSDRFRYEQYF
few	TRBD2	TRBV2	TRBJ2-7	TGTGCCAGCAGTGCTACTAGCGGGGGCAACCCCTACGAGCAGTACTTC	CASSATSGGNPYEQYF
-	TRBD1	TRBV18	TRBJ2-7	TGTGCCAGCTCCTCATCGCCCATCGGACAGGGGTCCTACGAGCAGTACTTC	CASSSSPIGQGSYEQYF
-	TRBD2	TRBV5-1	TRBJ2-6	TGCGCCAGCAGCCCGGGTTTACTAGCGGGTTACTCTGGGGCCAACGTCCTGACTTTC	CASSPGLLAGYSGANVLTF
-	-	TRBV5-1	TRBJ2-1	TGCGCCAGCAGCTTGAACCCAACATTTCTATACAATGAGCAGTTCTTC	CASSLNPTFLYNEQFF
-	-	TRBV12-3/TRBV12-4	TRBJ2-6	TGTACCAGCAGTTTATCTGGGGCCAACGTCCTGACTTTC	CTSSLSGANVLTF
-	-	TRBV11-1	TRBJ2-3	TGTGCCAGCAGCTTATACAGGGCTAGCACAGATACGCAGTATTTT	CASSLYRASTDTQYF
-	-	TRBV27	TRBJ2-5	TGTGCCAGCAGTTCCTATGGGGTGGAGACCCAGTACTTC	CASSSYGVETQYF
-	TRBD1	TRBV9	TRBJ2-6	TGTGCCAGCAGCGTACAGGGGGCCCGACTTGGGGCCAACGTCCTGACTTTC	CASSVQGARLGANVLTF
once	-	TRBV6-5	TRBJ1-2	TGTGCCAGCAGTTATGCAGTCTCGGACTATGGCTACACCTTC	CASSYAVSDYGYTF
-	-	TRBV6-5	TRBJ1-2	TGTGCCAGCAGACGAGTACAGGGAAGTGGCTACACCTTC	CASRRVQGSGYTF
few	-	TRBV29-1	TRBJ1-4	TGCAGCGCTGGGACGGGAGAATCAACTAATGAAAAACTGTTTTTT	CSAGTGESTNEKLFF
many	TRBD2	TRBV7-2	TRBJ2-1	TGTGCCAGCAGCTCCGGACTAGCGAGGAATGAGCAGTTCTTC	CASSSGLARNEQFF
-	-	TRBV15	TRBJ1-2	TGTGCCACCAGAACAGACCCTAACTATGGCTACACCTTC	CATRTDPNYGYTF
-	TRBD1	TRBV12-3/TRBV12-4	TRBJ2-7	TGTGCCAGCAGAATGGACAGGGGCTACGAGCAGTACTTC	CASRMDRGYEQYF
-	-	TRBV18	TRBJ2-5	TGTGCCAGCTCAGCGTATGGGGAGACCCAGTACTTC	CASSAYGETQYF
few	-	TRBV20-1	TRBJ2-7	TGCAGTGCTAGAGCGACCAATCAACAGGGATTCTCCTACGAGCAGTACTTC	CSARATNQQGFSYEQYF
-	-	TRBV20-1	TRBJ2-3	TGCAGTGCTAGAGATCCCCCCAGAAACACAGATACGCAGTATTTT	CSARDPPRNTDTQYF
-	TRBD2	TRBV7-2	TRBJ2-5	TGTGCCAGCGCCCAGGGGCTAGCGGGGGGGTCCAATGAGCAGTACTTC	CASAQGLAGGSNEQYF
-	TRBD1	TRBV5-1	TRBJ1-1	TGCGCCAGCAGCCTAAGACAGGGTTCGGGCCTCAACAGGGCTTTCTTT	CASSLRQGSGLNRAFF
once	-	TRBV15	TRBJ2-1	TGTGCCACCAGCATTGGCAATGAGCAGTTCTTC	CATSIGNEQFF
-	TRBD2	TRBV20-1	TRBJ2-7	TGCAGTGTCGGGAGGGACCTAACGTACGAGCAGTACTTC	CSVGRDLTYEQYF
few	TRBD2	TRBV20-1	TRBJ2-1	TGCAGTGCCAGAGGGGTGAGCGGGGGGCGCAATGAGCAGTTCTTC	CSARGVSGGRNEQFF
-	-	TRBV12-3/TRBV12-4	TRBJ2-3	TGTGCCACCTTTAGGCGGGGCACAGATACGCAGTATTTT	CATFRRGTDTQYF
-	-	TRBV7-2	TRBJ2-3	TGTGCCAGCAGCCGTGACTACATCGCAGATACGCAGTATTTT	CASSRDYIADTQYF
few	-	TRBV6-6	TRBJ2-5	TGTGCCAGCAGTTACATCGCAGGGGCCGGGGTGGGAGAGACCCAGTACTTC	CASSYIAGAGVGETQYF
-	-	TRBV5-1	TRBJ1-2	TGCGCCAGCAGCTTCAATGCAGGGGCCAACTATGGCTACACCTTC	CASSFNAGANYGYTF
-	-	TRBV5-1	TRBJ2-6	TGCGCCAGCAGCTTGCAAACAAGGACACGTCTCTCTGGGGCCAGCGTCCTGACTTTC	CASSLQTRTRLSGASVLTF
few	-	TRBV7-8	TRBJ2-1	TGTGCCAGCAGCTTAGGACAGGTAGTCTACAATGAGCAGTTCTTC	CASSLGQVVYNEQFF
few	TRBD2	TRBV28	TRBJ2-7	TGTGCCAGCAGTTTACTGGACCAGCGGGGCCTTTACGAGCAGTACTTC	CASSLLDQRGLYEQYF
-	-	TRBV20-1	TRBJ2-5	TGCAGGGCGGGACCCGGGACAAAGTACGAGACCCAGTACTTC	CRAGPGTKYETQYF
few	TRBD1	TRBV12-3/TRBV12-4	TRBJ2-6	TGTGCCAGCAGTTATACAGGGGTTCCTGGGGCCAACGTCCTGACTTTC	CASSYTGVPGANVLTF
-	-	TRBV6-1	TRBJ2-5	TGTGCCAGCAGGCAGATGCCAGGTTCGCCCCAGTACTTC	CASRQMPGSPQYF
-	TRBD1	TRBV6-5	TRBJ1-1	TGTGCCAGCAGGGGACAGGGCTGGAACACTGAAGCTTTCTTT	CASRGQGWNTEAFF
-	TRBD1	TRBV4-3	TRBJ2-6	TGCGCCAGCAGCCAAGATACAGGGGTTTTGGCTGAGGCCAACGTCCTGACTTTC	CASSQDTGVLAEANVLTF
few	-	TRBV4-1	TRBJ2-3	TGCGCCAGCAGTAAAAAAACAGGTGTGGCAGATACGCAGTATTTT	CASSKKTGVADTQYF
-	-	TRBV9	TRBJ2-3	TGTGCCAGCAGCCCCAAGGGGGGTACCACGGATACGCAGTATTTT	CASSPKGGTTDTQYF